The 12 T cell receptor beta chains listed next were all sequenced from one sample in a study of CD8 T cells in ankylosing spondylitis. TCRdb fed the 5' RACE reads into MiXCR, producing one record per CDR3 protein. The sample has roughly 190,000 distinct CDR3 sequences, more than 10% seen once. Sequenced: blood, either unsorted or a sorted T cell fraction (not recorded which). These receptors originate from a male donor with ankylosing spondylitis or in good health (not recorded which).

This clonotype was observed at least ten times. V gene TRBV27 combines with J gene TRBJ2-7; D is unresolved. The CDR3 loop spans 13 amino acids. Per germline, CDR1 MNHEY and CDR2 SMNVEV (reference sequence). Trimming left V 5 bases short and J 0 bases short, with 8 bases between. CDR3 sequence reads: CASSPGSSYEQYF. The CDR3 region has the DNA TGTGCCAGCAGTCCTGGAAGCTCCTACGAGCAGTACTTC.

The chain recombines TRBV7-9 with TRBJ2-1, with D tentatively TRBD1 (5 bases). The CDR3 consists of 17 residues. V lost 5 bases, J lost 3 bases, and 20 bases lay in between. Germline V gives CDR1 SEHNR, CDR2 FQNEAQ (reference sequence). The CDR3, as DNA: TGTGCCAGCAGCCTCCCCCAGGCGGTTGGACACTACAATGAGCAGTTCTTC. Translated, it gives CASSLPQAVGHYNEQFF.

This clonotype has only a few counts. The chain uses TRBV20-1 and TRBJ2-3; D remains ambiguous. Trimming cost V 2 bases and J 8 bases, with 11 bases left between them. Germline-derived CDR1 and CDR2 are DFQATT and SNEGSKA (reference sequence). The CDR3 has 12 residues. The CDR3 spells CSARSIELTQYF. The CDR3 region has the DNA TGCAGTGCTAGATCGATCGAGCTTACGCAGTATTTT.

There are a few counts of this clonotype. The chain combines TRBV12-3 or TRBV12-4 with TRBJ2-2, with 7 bases that match TRBD2. This CDR3 has 15 amino acids. The trim removed 7 bases at V and 4 bases at J, leaving 9 bases unmatched. The CDR3 bases are TGTGCCAGCAATGAAGTCAGCGGGGTCACCGGGGAGCTGTTTTTT. This codes for CASNEVSGVTGELFF.

The CDR3, as DNA: TGTGCCAGCAGCAATCCCCCGGGGTTAAAAGGGGAGCTGTTTTTT. It translates to CASSNPPGLKGELFF. V is TRBV21-1 and J is TRBJ2-2; the table calls TRBD1, which could not be checked here. TRBV21-1 is termed a pseudogene. The CDR3 contains 15 residues.

This clonotype was seen a handful of times. The V call is TRBV7-9, the J call TRBJ2-3; TRBD2 aligns across 10 bases. V lost 1 base, J lost 6 bases, and 10 bases stayed unmatched. The CDR3 totals 17 residues. CDR1 and CDR2 from the germline V gene are SEHNR and FQNEAQ (reference sequence). Here the CDR3 DNA reads TGTGCCAGCAGCTTAGGGGCTAGCGGGGGCGTCTTTGATACGCAGTATTTT. Translating gives CASSLGASGGVFDTQYF.

In its sample, this clonotype was seen many times. The V call is TRBV6-1, the J call TRBJ2-2; D is tentatively TRBD1 or TRBD2 (5 bases each). In germline, CDR1 is MNHNS, CDR2 SASEGT. This CDR3 is 15 amino acids long. With 7 bases removed from V and 5 bases from J, the gap between germline ends came to 17 bases. The CDR3 coding sequence is TGTGCCAGCACCAAACCGGGCAGGGAGACCGGGGAGCTGTTTTTT. This sequence encodes CASTKPGRETGELFF.

This clonotype was seen only a few times. The chain employs TRBV4-2 and TRBJ2-1; D remains ambiguous. This CDR3 is 14 amino acids long. V dropped 4 bases and J dropped 5 bases, with 12 bases sitting between them. Germline V gene sequence: CDR1 LGHNA, CDR2 YNFKEQ. This chain's CDR3 is CASSLIAGNNEQFF. CDR3 in DNA: TGTGCCAGCAGCCTCATAGCCGGTAACAATGAGCAGTTCTTC.

This clonotype was counted between two and nine times. This sequence joins TRBV5-1 and TRBJ2-3; a possible D gene is TRBD2 (5 bases). Trimming took off 0 bases at V and 1 base at J, with 15 bases between the two ends. The CDR3 runs to 17 residues. Germline V gene lookup returns CDR1 SGHRS and CDR2 YFSETQ. As DNA, the CDR3 is TGCGCCAGCAGCTTGGGGCCTTTCTCCGGGGGCACAGATACGCAGTATTTT. Protein product: CASSLGPFSGGTDTQYF. Full variable domain (rest looked up from reference TRBV5-1 and TRBJ2-3): KAGVTQTPRYLIKTRGQQVTLSCSPISGHRSVSWYQQTPGQGLQFLFEYFSETQRNKGNFPGRFSGRQFSNSRSEMNVSTLELGDSALYLCASSLGPFSGGTDTQYFGPGTRLTVL.

This chain joins TRBV5-1 and TRBJ1-1; D is undetermined. CDR3 size: 14 residues. Germline V gene data show CDR1 as SGHRS and CDR2 as YFSETQ. V dropped 4 bases and J dropped 1 base, with 11 bases sitting between them. The DNA of the CDR3 is TGCGCCAGCAGCAGCTTGACTGCGAACACTGAAGCTTTCTTT. It codes for CASSSLTANTEAFF.

This clonotype was counted only a few times. This rearrangement joins TRBV12-3 or TRBV12-4 to TRBJ1-1; D is ambiguous. The CDR3 has 14 amino acids. Trimming took off 2 bases at V and 0 bases at J, with 7 bases between the two ends. In DNA, the CDR3 is TGTGCCAGCAGTTTACGGAGTCTGAACACTGAAGCTTTCTTT. This sequence encodes CASSLRSLNTEAFF.

The CDR3 nucleotides read TGTGCCTGGAGTCCAACGGGGGGTTCGGAGTTCTTC. It is translated as CAWSPTGGSEFF. The rearrangement joins TRBV30 to TRBJ2-1; 7 nucleotides align to TRBD2. The CDR3 has 12 residues. Germline CDR1 is GTSNPN and CDR2 is SVGIG (reference sequence). The junction had 9 bases not matched to a gene; V was cut back by 2 bases and J by 14 bases. The full variable domain, in which reference TRBV30 and TRBJ2-1 provide the parts outside the CDR3, is SQTIHQWPATLVQPVGSPLSLECTVEGTSNPNLYWYRQAAGRGLQLLFYSVGIGQISSEVPQNLSASRPQDRQFILSSKKLLLSDSGFYLCAWSPTGGSEFFGPGTRLTVL.